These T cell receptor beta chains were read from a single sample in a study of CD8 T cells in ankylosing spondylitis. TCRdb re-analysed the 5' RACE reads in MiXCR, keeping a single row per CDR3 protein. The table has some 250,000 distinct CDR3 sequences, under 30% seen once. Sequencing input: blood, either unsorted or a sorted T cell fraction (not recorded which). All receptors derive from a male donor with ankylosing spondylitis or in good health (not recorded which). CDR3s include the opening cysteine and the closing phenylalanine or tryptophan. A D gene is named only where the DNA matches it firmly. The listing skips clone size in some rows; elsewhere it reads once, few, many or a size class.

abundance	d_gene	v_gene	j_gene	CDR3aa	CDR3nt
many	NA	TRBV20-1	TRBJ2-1	CSAIGRSYNEQFF	TGCAGTGCTATCGGACGATCCTACAATGAGCAGTTCTTC
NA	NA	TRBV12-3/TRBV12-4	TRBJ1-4	CASSPGTDVYEKLFF	TGTGCCAGCAGTCCCGGGACCGACGTGTATGAAAAACTGTTTTTT
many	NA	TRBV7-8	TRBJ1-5	CASSLQTSQPQHF	TGTGCCAGCAGCTTACAGACCTCTCAGCCCCAGCATTTT
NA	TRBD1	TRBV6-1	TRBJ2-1	CASSPGQWYNEQFF	TGTGCCAGCAGTCCGGGACAGTGGTACAATGAGCAGTTCTTC
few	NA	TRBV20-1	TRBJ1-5	CSARVQGNQPQHF	TGCAGTGCTAGAGTGCAGGGGAATCAGCCCCAGCATTTT
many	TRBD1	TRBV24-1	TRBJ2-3	CATRQGSSDTQYF	TGTGCCACCAGACAGGGGTCTTCAGATACGCAGTATTTT
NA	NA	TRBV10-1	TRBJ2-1	CASSEGVGLNEQFF	TGCGCCAGCAGTGAAGGGGTAGGGTTGAATGAGCAGTTCTTC
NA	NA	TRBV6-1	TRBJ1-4	CASSEAPNEKLFF	TGTGCCAGCAGTGAGGCCCCTAATGAAAAACTGTTTTTT
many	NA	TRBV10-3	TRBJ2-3	CAITASVGTDTQYF	TGTGCCATCACCGCTAGCGTCGGCACAGATACGCAGTATTTT
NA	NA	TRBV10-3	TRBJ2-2	CAISGQRPQNTGELFF	TGTGCCATCAGTGGCCAGCGACCGCAGAACACCGGGGAGCTGTTTTTT
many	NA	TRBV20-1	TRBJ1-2	CSARDPGGDDYGYTF	TGCAGTGCTAGAGATCCAGGAGGGGACGACTATGGCTACACCTTC
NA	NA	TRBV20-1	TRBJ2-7	CSARDQPARYEQYF	TGCAGTGCTAGAGATCAACCCGCGCGATACGAGCAGTACTTC
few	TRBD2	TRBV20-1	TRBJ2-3	CSAGNLAGTDTQYF	TGCAGTGCTGGCAACCTAGCGGGCACAGATACGCAGTATTTT
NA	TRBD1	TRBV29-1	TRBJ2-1	CSGGQVNEQFF	TGCAGCGGCGGACAGGTCAATGAGCAGTTCTTC
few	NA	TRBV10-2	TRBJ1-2	CASSEYVNSEYGYTF	TGCGCCAGCAGTGAGTACGTAAACTCAGAATATGGCTACACCTTC
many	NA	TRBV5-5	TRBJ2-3	CASSLSVVSLPGTQYF	TGTGCCAGCAGCTTGTCGGTCGTCAGCCTCCCTGGTACGCAGTATTTT
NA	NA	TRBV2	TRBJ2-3	CASREGVDTQYF	TGTGCCAGCAGGGAGGGGGTAGATACGCAGTATTTT
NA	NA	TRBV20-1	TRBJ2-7	CSANSPSYEQYF	TGCAGTGCTAACTCGCCTAGCTACGAGCAGTACTTC
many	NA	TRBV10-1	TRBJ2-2	CASSLGSTGELFF	TGCGCCAGCAGTTTGGGCAGCACCGGGGAGCTGTTTTTT
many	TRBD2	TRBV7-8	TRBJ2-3	CASTLAETSTDTQYF	TGTGCCAGCACCCTAGCGGAAACTAGCACAGATACGCAGTATTTT
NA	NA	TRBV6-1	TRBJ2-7	CASTQGGWLGYEQYF	TGTGCCAGCACCCAGGGGGGTTGGCTGGGCTACGAGCAGTACTTC
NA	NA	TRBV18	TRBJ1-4	CASSPSQGRGEKLFF	TGTGCCAGCTCACCATCCCAGGGGCGGGGTGAAAAACTGTTTTTT
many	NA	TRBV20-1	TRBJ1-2	CSGQSYTF	TGCAGTGGACAGAGCTACACCTTC
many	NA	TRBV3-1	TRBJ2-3	CASSQERPLRWGDTQYF	TGTGCCAGCAGCCAAGAGCGCCCCCTCAGGTGGGGAGATACGCAGTATTTT
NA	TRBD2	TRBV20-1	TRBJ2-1	CSAPTGALAGSTYNEQFF	TGCAGTGCTCCGACTGGGGCGTTAGCGGGGTCTACCTACAATGAGCAGTTCTTC
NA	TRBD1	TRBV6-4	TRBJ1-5	CASSASAGQGFPPNQPQHF	TGTGCCAGCAGTGCCTCAGCCGGACAGGGTTTTCCCCCCAATCAGCCCCAGCATTTT
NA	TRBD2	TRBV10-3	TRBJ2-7	CAISESERGGYEQYF	TGTGCCATCAGTGAGTCGGAGCGCGGGGGCTACGAGCAGTACTTC
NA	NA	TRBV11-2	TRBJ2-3	CASSSIQEIRTDTQYF	TGTGCCAGCAGCTCAATTCAGGAGATCCGCACAGATACGCAGTATTTT
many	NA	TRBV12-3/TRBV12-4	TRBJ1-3	CASSSLDGNTIYF	TGTGCCAGCAGTTCCCTTGATGGAAACACCATATATTTT
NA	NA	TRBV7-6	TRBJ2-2	CASSLNNPAGRGVGTGELFF	TGTGCCAGCAGCTTAAATAACCCCGCTGGGAGGGGGGTTGGCACCGGGGAGCTGTTTTTT
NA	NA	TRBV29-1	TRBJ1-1	CSVEGPRGNTEAFF	TGCAGCGTTGAAGGTCCCCGGGGGAACACTGAAGCTTTCTTT
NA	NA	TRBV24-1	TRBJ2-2	CATSDLLGADNTGELFF	TGTGCCACCAGTGATTTGCTAGGGGCAGATAACACCGGGGAGCTGTTTTTT
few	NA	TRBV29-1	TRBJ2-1	CSVEGTAVEQFF	TGCAGCGTTGAGGGGACTGCAGTTGAGCAGTTCTTC
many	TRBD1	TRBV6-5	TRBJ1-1	CASSYGLGTGTENTEAFF	TGTGCCAGCAGTTACGGTCTGGGGACAGGGACCGAGAACACTGAAGCTTTCTTT
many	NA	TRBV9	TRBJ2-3	CASSVAGDTQYF	TGTGCCAGCAGCGTAGCGGGGGATACGCAGTATTTT
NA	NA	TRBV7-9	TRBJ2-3	CASSSKRRLTDTQYF	TGTGCCAGCAGCTCCAAAAGGCGGCTCACAGATACGCAGTATTTT
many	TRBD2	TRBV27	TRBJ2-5	CASSSGGAGAETQYF	TGTGCCAGCAGTAGCGGGGGGGCCGGGGCAGAGACCCAGTACTTC
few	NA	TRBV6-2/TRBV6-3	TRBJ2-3	CASSYSRLARTDTQYF	TGTGCCAGCAGTTACTCGAGGCTAGCCCGCACAGATACGCAGTATTTT
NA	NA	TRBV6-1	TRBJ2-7	CASTEDGTYEQYF	TGTGCCAGCACAGAGGACGGAACCTACGAGCAGTACTTC
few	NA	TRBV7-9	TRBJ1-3	CASSSYPSGNTIYF	TGTGCCAGCAGCTCGTACCCATCTGGAAACACCATATATTTT